This T cell receptor beta chain stems from a study of shared clonotypes between healthy human individuals. Study in general: The donors, two women and a few men, were aged 18 to 49. Study-level results: The four-donor shared clonotypes exceeded non-shared clonotypes in generation probability, with non-shared ones scoring lower.

TCRdb's copy holds only in-frame clones and misses some; the assay was immunoSEQ multiplex PCR. This table holds some 2,500,000 clones, 80% to 95% found once. A word on this clone: Its antigen is undetermined. Other DNA sequences in this specimen translate into the identical CDR3.

Germline CDR1 and CDR2: KGHSH and LQKENI. V was shortened by 2 bases and J by 5 bases, with 13 bases between the two germline ends. The CDR3 is 15 amino acids. The gene calls are TRBV18 and TRBJ2-1, with a tentative D call TRBD1 (7 bases). The sequenced sample was naive CD4+ T cells from PBMCs. Subset of the sample: CD45RA+ positively selected. The clonotype originates from a man between 18 and 29 years old in good health. Some clones in this sample may be carry-over from other donors' samples. CDR3 protein: CASSPGQGGHNEQFF. In DNA, the CDR3 is TGTGCCAGCTCACCAGGCCAGGGGGGACACAATGAGCAGTTCTTC. Full variable domain (missing parts from reference TRBV18 and TRBJ2-1): NAGVMQNPRHLVRRRGQEARLRCSPMKGHSHVYWYRQLPEEGLKFMVYLQKENIIDESGMPKERFSAEFPKEGPSILRIQQVVRGDSAAYFCASSPGQGGHNEQFFGPGTRLTVL.